Below, one T cell receptor (beta chain) is given with its context. Libraries were prepared by immunoSEQ multiplex PCR; TCRdb keeps only in-frame clonotypes and omits some of them. The sample includes 150,000 to 200,000 clones, around 91% of them seen just once. Germline-derived CDR1 and CDR2 are SGHTS and YDEGEE. The CDR3 is 14 residues long. The V segment lost 4 bases and the J segment 5 bases; nucleotides outside the gene matches: 9. This entry belongs to a study of control samples from healthy donors and cancer patients. The sequence was obtained from a woman between 50 and 59 years old in good health. The gene calls are TRBV5-8 and TRBJ2-7; 7 nucleotides align to TRBD1. Sequencing was performed on blood. CDR3 nucleotides: TGTGCCAGCAGCCAATCGACAGGGTACAACGAGCAGTACTTC. Amino acid sequence: CASSQSTGYNEQYF. Together with reference TRBV5-8 and TRBJ2-7, the CDR3 gives the full variable domain: EAGVTQSPTHLIKTRGQQATLRCSPISGHTSVYWYQQALGLGLQFLLWYDEGEERNRGNFPPRFSGRQFPNYSSELNVNALELEDSALYLCASSQSTGYNEQYFGPGTRLTVT.